What follows describes a single T cell receptor (beta chain). The antigen remains unidentified. TCRdb re-called the 5' RACE reads and shows each CDR3 protein once, DNA omitted. The sample is made up of around 140,000 distinct CDR3 sequences, and the top ten hold around 10% of it. These data originate in a study of T cells expressing NK-cell markers. Across the whole study: The study drew TCR beta repertoires from sorted CD3+CD56+NKG2C+, CD3+CD56+NKG2C- and CD3+CD56-NKG2C+ T cells.

This CDR3 is built from 16 residues. Germline-derived CDR1 and CDR2 are SGDLS and YYNGEE. Study results and caveats: NKG2C+ dominant clonotype frequencies in 6 or 7 donors were about 1.0-8% of CD8+ T cells.

The sequencing sample was made of blood T cells: a sorted CD56 or NKG2C T cell subset, CD4+ or CD8+ T cells, or bulk PBMC T cells (not recorded which). The receptor's source is a young man in good health. The rearrangement joins TRBV9 to TRBJ2-1; TCRdb indicates TRBD2, and absent DNA this call remains unverified. The CDR3 loop reads CASSAEGLVSYNEQFF.